This TCR beta chain was identified in a study of T cell repertoires in cytomegalovirus infection. Background on the study: The authors relied on CMV epitopes, both recently identified HLA-C-restricted and well-studied HLA-B-restricted. CMV infection and matching HLA type were both indicated by public TCR beta signatures.

On this clonotype itself: Its specificity is not known.

Germline loops: CDR1 SGHVT, CDR2 SQSDAQ. V lost 1 base to trimming and J lost 5 bases, with 5 bases between them. The CDR3 runs to 13 residues. TCRdb re-analysed the reads in MiXCR, keeping a single row per CDR3 protein. The table shows around 300,000 distinct CDR3 sequences, with roughly a fifth occurring only once. Notes on the study in general: Of the TCR beta families, the public ones yielded a cumulative frequency that identified carriers of CMV plus the relevant HLA. HLA-C-restricted CMV-specific TCR beta clonotypes prevailed in the ex vivo response.

The specimen was cultured PBMCs, collected from culture after CMV antigen stimulation. The chain couples TRBV7-4 to TRBJ2-2; D unclear. This receptor was taken from a human donor in good health (CMV status not recorded). Some clones in this sample may be carry-over from other donors' samples. The CDR3 reads CASSLVWTGELFF. CDR3 coding DNA: TGTGCCAGCAGCTTAGTCTGGACCGGGGAGCTGTTTTTT.